This is a list of T cell receptor beta chains from one sample in a study of beta chain features in type 1 diabetes. Assay used: immunoSEQ multiplex PCR; TCRdb lists only in-frame clones, some missing. The sample includes some 660,000 clones, over 11% seen only once; the top ten take 0.04%. Sequencing used naive CD4+ T cells from blood. The receptor source for this set is a man between 18 and 29 years old with type 1 diabetes. CDR3s include the opening cysteine and the closing phenylalanine or tryptophan. The D gene is left open where the match is weak. Some rows have no size entry. The others give once, few or many, or a class for an expanded clone.

v_gene: TRBV7-2; j_gene: TRBJ1-3; d_gene: -; abundance: -; CDR3aa: CASSLIFGLSGNTIYF; CDR3nt: TGTGCCAGCAGCTTAATCTTCGGGCTTTCTGGAAACACCATATATTTT
v_gene: TRBV7-7; j_gene: TRBJ2-2; d_gene: -; abundance: -; CDR3aa: CASSGLANTGELFF; CDR3nt: TGTGCTAGCTCGGGGCTAGCAAACACCGGGGAGCTGTTTTTT
v_gene: TRBV20-1; j_gene: TRBJ2-7; d_gene: -; abundance: -; CDR3aa: CSGTVHYEQYF; CDR3nt: TGCAGTGGGACAGTTCACTACGAGCAGTACTTC
v_gene: TRBV7-2; j_gene: TRBJ2-7; d_gene: -; abundance: -; CDR3aa: CASSLAPPLAIPSYEQYF; CDR3nt: TGTGCCAGCAGCTTAGCTCCCCCTCTAGCGATCCCCTCCTACGAGCAGTACTTC
v_gene: TRBV27; j_gene: TRBJ2-7; d_gene: -; abundance: few; CDR3aa: CASSSRTTYEQYF; CDR3nt: TGTGCCAGCAGTTCAAGGACTACCTACGAGCAGTACTTC
v_gene: TRBV4-1; j_gene: TRBJ2-6; d_gene: -; abundance: -; CDR3aa: CASSQSLIAVAPGANVLTF; CDR3nt: TGCGCCAGCAGCCAATCGCTAATTGCGGTAGCACCTGGGGCCAACGTCCTGACTTTC
v_gene: TRBV5-4; j_gene: TRBJ2-1; d_gene: -; abundance: -; CDR3aa: CASSLDGGRSEFF; CDR3nt: TGTGCCAGCAGCTTGGATGGGGGGCGAAGCGAGTTCTTC
v_gene: TRBV9; j_gene: TRBJ1-4; d_gene: -; abundance: -; CDR3aa: CASSVEPKEKLFF; CDR3nt: TGTGCCAGCAGCGTAGAGCCCAAGGAAAAACTGTTTTTT
v_gene: TRBV19; j_gene: TRBJ1-1; d_gene: -; abundance: -; CDR3aa: CASSIQGEAFF; CDR3nt: TGTGCCAGTAGTATCCAGGGTGAAGCTTTCTTT
v_gene: TRBV6-6; j_gene: TRBJ2-3; d_gene: -; abundance: -; CDR3aa: CASRGAGVDTQYF; CDR3nt: TGTGCCAGCCGGGGGGCGGGAGTGGATACGCAGTATTTT
v_gene: TRBV29-1; j_gene: TRBJ2-2; d_gene: TRBD1; abundance: -; CDR3aa: CSVEKTAGTANTGELFF; CDR3nt: TGCAGCGTTGAAAAAACTGCCGGGACAGCGAACACCGGGGAGCTGTTTTTT
v_gene: TRBV7-6; j_gene: TRBJ1-6; d_gene: -; abundance: -; CDR3aa: CASSPPGNSPLHF; CDR3nt: TGTGCCAGCAGCCCCCCGGGGAATTCACCCCTCCACTTT
v_gene: TRBV2; j_gene: TRBJ2-5; d_gene: -; abundance: few; CDR3aa: CASTVQETQYF; CDR3nt: TGTGCCAGCACTGTCCAAGAGACCCAGTACTTC
v_gene: TRBV4-2; j_gene: TRBJ2-5; d_gene: -; abundance: -; CDR3aa: CASSPSQADSETQYF; CDR3nt: TGTGCCAGCAGCCCAAGCCAAGCTGACTCAGAGACCCAGTACTTC
v_gene: TRBV7-2; j_gene: TRBJ2-5; d_gene: -; abundance: -; CDR3aa: CASSSQGVGETQYF; CDR3nt: TGTGCCAGCAGCTCACAAGGGGTAGGAGAGACCCAGTACTTC
v_gene: TRBV5-1; j_gene: TRBJ2-5; d_gene: TRBD2; abundance: few; CDR3aa: CASSLALAGDETQYF; CDR3nt: TGCGCCAGCAGCTTGGCGCTAGCGGGGGATGAGACCCAGTACTTC
v_gene: TRBV30; j_gene: TRBJ2-7; d_gene: -; abundance: -; CDR3aa: CAWAGTYSYEQYF; CDR3nt: TGTGCCTGGGCCGGGACCTACTCCTACGAGCAGTACTTC
v_gene: TRBV30; j_gene: TRBJ2-1; d_gene: -; abundance: -; CDR3aa: CAWSRTNEQFF; CDR3nt: TGTGCCTGGAGCCGTACGAATGAGCAGTTCTTC
v_gene: TRBV30; j_gene: TRBJ2-6; d_gene: -; abundance: -; CDR3aa: CAWNKGLPSGANVLTF; CDR3nt: TGTGCCTGGAATAAAGGTCTTCCCTCTGGGGCCAACGTCCTGACTTTC
v_gene: TRBV21-1; j_gene: TRBJ2-2; d_gene: -; abundance: -; CDR3aa: CASKIPRGRGELFF; CDR3nt: TGTGCCAGCAAAATCCCCCGGGGCAGGGGGGAGCTGTTTTTT
v_gene: TRBV6-5; j_gene: TRBJ2-3; d_gene: -; abundance: -; CDR3aa: CASSYFGGTDTQYF; CDR3nt: TGTGCCAGCAGTTATTTCGGGGGCACAGATACGCAGTATTTT
v_gene: TRBV7-9; j_gene: TRBJ1-1; d_gene: -; abundance: -; CDR3aa: CASSPGLENTEAFF; CDR3nt: TGTGCCAGCAGCCCGGGACTCGAGAACACTGAAGCTTTCTTT
v_gene: TRBV4-1; j_gene: TRBJ2-1; d_gene: -; abundance: few; CDR3aa: CASSQSRGPVGSRNEQFF; CDR3nt: TGCGCCAGCAGCCAATCCCGGGGCCCGGTAGGGAGTAGGAATGAGCAGTTCTTC
v_gene: TRBV28; j_gene: TRBJ1-2; d_gene: -; abundance: -; CDR3aa: CASARAAYTF; CDR3nt: TGTGCCAGCGCGCGGGCAGCCTACACCTTC
v_gene: TRBV6-5; j_gene: TRBJ2-1; d_gene: -; abundance: few; CDR3aa: CAARDSTYNEQFF; CDR3nt: TGTGCCGCCCGGGACTCCACCTACAATGAGCAGTTCTTC
v_gene: TRBV27; j_gene: TRBJ2-4; d_gene: -; abundance: -; CDR3aa: CASSVFGSQGKNIQYF; CDR3nt: TGTGCCAGCAGCGTCTTTGGGTCGCAGGGGAAAAACATTCAGTACTTC
v_gene: TRBV29-1; j_gene: TRBJ1-2; d_gene: -; abundance: few; CDR3aa: CSVEDDGLYYGYTF; CDR3nt: TGCAGCGTTGAAGACGACGGACTCTACTATGGCTACACCTTC
v_gene: TRBV18; j_gene: TRBJ2-7; d_gene: -; abundance: -; CDR3aa: CASSPRSRVVHEQYF; CDR3nt: TGTGCCAGCTCACCGAGAAGCAGGGTTGTTCACGAGCAGTACTTC
v_gene: TRBV30; j_gene: TRBJ2-1; d_gene: -; abundance: few; CDR3aa: CAWAALRGVSSVGEQFF; CDR3nt: TGTGCCTGGGCAGCCTTGCGGGGAGTAAGTAGCGTGGGTGAGCAGTTCTTC
v_gene: TRBV6-6; j_gene: TRBJ2-3; d_gene: TRBD2; abundance: -; CDR3aa: CATGTSGGDTQYF; CDR3nt: TGTGCCACGGGGACTAGCGGGGGAGATACGCAGTATTTT
v_gene: TRBV27; j_gene: TRBJ2-1; d_gene: TRBD2; abundance: -; CDR3aa: CASSSAGGSYHNEQFF; CDR3nt: TGTGCCAGCAGTTCTGCTGGCGGGAGTTACCACAATGAGCAGTTCTTC
v_gene: TRBV9; j_gene: TRBJ2-3; d_gene: TRBD2; abundance: -; CDR3aa: CASSRSGGAMDTQYF; CDR3nt: TGTGCCAGCAGCCGTAGCGGGGGGGCAATGGATACGCAGTATTTT
v_gene: TRBV6-6; j_gene: TRBJ2-4; d_gene: -; abundance: few; CDR3aa: CASSLGLAKNIQYF; CDR3nt: TGTGCCAGCAGTCTGGGACTAGCCAAAAACATTCAGTACTTC
v_gene: TRBV5-1; j_gene: TRBJ2-3; d_gene: TRBD1; abundance: -; CDR3aa: CASSLGDSAGATQYF; CDR3nt: TGCGCCAGCAGCTTGGGGGACAGCGCTGGAGCTACGCAGTATTTT
v_gene: TRBV29-1; j_gene: TRBJ2-2; d_gene: -; abundance: -; CDR3aa: CSVDKGNTGELFF; CDR3nt: TGCAGCGTTGATAAAGGGAACACCGGGGAGCTGTTTTTT
v_gene: TRBV30; j_gene: TRBJ1-3; d_gene: -; abundance: -; CDR3aa: CAWSVSGVSGNTIYF; CDR3nt: TGTGCCTGGAGTGTTTCAGGGGTCTCTGGAAACACCATATATTTT
v_gene: TRBV18; j_gene: TRBJ2-5; d_gene: -; abundance: -; CDR3aa: CASSKGTETQYF; CDR3nt: TGTGCCAGCTCTAAAGGGACGGAGACCCAGTACTTC
v_gene: TRBV5-6; j_gene: TRBJ2-4; d_gene: -; abundance: few; CDR3aa: CASSFSLGENIQYF; CDR3nt: TGTGCCAGCAGCTTCAGCTTAGGGGAAAACATTCAGTACTTC
v_gene: TRBV6-1; j_gene: TRBJ2-2; d_gene: TRBD2; abundance: -; CDR3aa: CASRETQLAGGPDTGELFF; CDR3nt: TGTGCCAGCAGAGAAACACAACTGGCGGGAGGGCCCGACACCGGGGAGCTGTTTTTT
v_gene: TRBV4-2; j_gene: TRBJ2-1; d_gene: TRBD2; abundance: few; CDR3aa: CASSRFGRAEYNEQFF; CDR3nt: TGTGCCAGCAGCCGATTCGGGAGGGCAGAGTACAATGAGCAGTTCTTC
v_gene: TRBV5-1; j_gene: TRBJ1-1; d_gene: -; abundance: -; CDR3aa: CASIGKVDTEAFF; CDR3nt: TGCGCCAGCATAGGAAAAGTGGACACTGAAGCTTTCTTT
v_gene: TRBV11-2; j_gene: TRBJ1-1; d_gene: TRBD1; abundance: -; CDR3aa: CASSLTQGGRNTEAFF; CDR3nt: TGTGCCAGCAGCTTAACCCAGGGGGGGCGGAACACTGAAGCTTTCTTT
v_gene: TRBV6-5; j_gene: TRBJ1-2; d_gene: TRBD1; abundance: -; CDR3aa: CASTRGLGYTF; CDR3nt: TGTGCCAGCACGAGGGGGCTCGGCTACACCTTC
v_gene: TRBV6-6; j_gene: TRBJ1-4; d_gene: -; abundance: few; CDR3aa: CASRGTEKLFF; CDR3nt: TGTGCCAGCAGGGGTACTGAAAAACTGTTTTTT
v_gene: TRBV27; j_gene: TRBJ2-7; d_gene: -; abundance: -; CDR3aa: CASSSTAGLTEQYF; CDR3nt: TGTGCCAGCAGTTCCACCGCGGGCCTCACCGAGCAGTACTTC
v_gene: TRBV30; j_gene: TRBJ1-3; d_gene: -; abundance: -; CDR3aa: CAWSVLSTSGNTIYF; CDR3nt: TGTGCCTGGAGTGTATTGAGTACCTCTGGAAACACCATATATTTT
v_gene: TRBV4-3; j_gene: TRBJ2-1; d_gene: -; abundance: -; CDR3aa: CASSQDSRGEQFF; CDR3nt: TGCGCCAGCAGCCAAGATTCGAGAGGTGAGCAGTTCTTC
v_gene: TRBV15; j_gene: TRBJ1-5; d_gene: -; abundance: -; CDR3aa: CATSRGGTDHQPQHF; CDR3nt: TGTGCCACCAGCAGAGGTGGGACCGATCATCAGCCCCAGCATTTT
v_gene: TRBV30; j_gene: TRBJ1-3; d_gene: TRBD1; abundance: -; CDR3aa: CAWSAGGDTIYF; CDR3nt: TGTGCCTGGAGCGCAGGGGGTGACACCATATATTTT
v_gene: TRBV7-7; j_gene: TRBJ2-5; d_gene: TRBD1; abundance: few; CDR3aa: CATASRGLGETQYF; CDR3nt: TGTGCTACTGCCTCAAGGGGGCTTGGGGAGACCCAGTACTTC
v_gene: TRBV7-9; j_gene: TRBJ1-6; d_gene: -; abundance: -; CDR3aa: CASSFYALESHSPLHF; CDR3nt: TGTGCCAGCAGCTTTTACGCCCTTGAATCGCATTCACCCCTCCACTTT
v_gene: TRBV6-1; j_gene: TRBJ2-1; d_gene: -; abundance: -; CDR3aa: CASRDGPGYNEQFF; CDR3nt: TGTGCCAGCAGGGACGGTCCAGGGTACAATGAGCAGTTCTTC
v_gene: TRBV7-2; j_gene: TRBJ2-7; d_gene: TRBD2; abundance: few; CDR3aa: CASSLVTTSGITAPYEQYF; CDR3nt: TGTGCCAGCAGCTTAGTGACGACTAGCGGGATAACGGCCCCCTACGAGCAGTACTTC
v_gene: TRBV9; j_gene: TRBJ2-7; d_gene: TRBD2; abundance: -; CDR3aa: CASSVSPGGLTYEQYF; CDR3nt: TGTGCCAGCAGCGTTTCTCCCGGGGGACTAACCTACGAGCAGTACTTC
v_gene: TRBV6-6; j_gene: TRBJ2-4; d_gene: TRBD2; abundance: -; CDR3aa: CASSHTSGVAKNIQYF; CDR3nt: TGTGCCAGCAGCCACACTAGCGGGGTAGCCAAAAACATTCAGTACTTC
v_gene: TRBV28; j_gene: TRBJ2-7; d_gene: -; abundance: -; CDR3aa: CASSPPGRVNEQYF; CDR3nt: TGTGCCAGCAGCCCCCCCGGGCGGGTCAACGAGCAGTACTTC
v_gene: TRBV6-5; j_gene: TRBJ2-2; d_gene: -; abundance: few; CDR3aa: CASSYSTGQGELFF; CDR3nt: TGTGCCAGCAGTTACTCGACAGGTCAAGGGGAGCTGTTTTTT
v_gene: TRBV6-6; j_gene: TRBJ2-7; d_gene: -; abundance: few; CDR3aa: CATLIPANYEQYF; CDR3nt: TGTGCCACTCTGATTCCAGCGAACTACGAGCAGTACTTC
v_gene: TRBV10-3; j_gene: TRBJ2-5; d_gene: TRBD2; abundance: few; CDR3aa: CAISGSGGYQETQYF; CDR3nt: TGTGCCATCAGTGGTAGCGGGGGGTACCAAGAGACCCAGTACTTC